This TCR beta chain originates from a study of blood T cell repertoires in COVID-19. About the research overall: The United States, Italy and Spain were the sources of the acute and convalescent COVID-19 samples.

Study processing details: Reference gene primer amplification yielded estimated nucleated cell counts. Libraries were prepared by immunoSEQ multiplex PCR; TCRdb keeps only in-frame clonotypes and omits some of them. That table is the source of V, J and clone size, and D and trimming were worked out from the DNA. This sample has 220,000 or so clones, with roughly 84% found just once. The CDR3 has 16 amino acids. Losses at the gene ends were 4 bases for V and 6 bases for J; bases not matched to a gene: 12. From germline, CDR1 is MNHEY and CDR2 SVGAGI. The V and J genes are TRBV6-5 and TRBJ1-2; 9 bases map to TRBD1. What was sequenced was peripheral blood. This TCR was sampled from a man under 40 with active or convalescent COVID-19. The CDR3 bases are TGTGCCAGCAGTTTAACTACGGGACAGGGAGGAGATGGCTACACCTTC. Its translation: CASSLTTGQGGDGYTF.